This TCR beta chain was retrieved from a study of T cells in Graves' hyperthyroidism and ophthalmopathy. Study-wide points: A 13 V-J signature model discriminated ophthalmopathy versus stable hyperthyroidism.

TCR beta CDR3 sequences were amplified from RNA transcripts. The TCR CDR3 was amplified in a first-round RT-PCR using the HTBI primer set. A single record per CDR3 protein comes from TCRdb applying MiXCR to the multiplex PCR reads. The data show about 640,000 distinct CDR3 sequences, roughly 20% seen once. This clonotype appeared a few times. Its antigen is as yet unknown. This receptor was obtained from a man aged 25-45 years with Graves' ophthalmopathy. The sequencing input was blood.

The CDR3 bases are TGTGCCAGCAGTTTAGGGGGGAACGGCCAAGAGACCCAGTACTTC. Protein: CASSLGGNGQETQYF. V and J are TRBV28 and TRBJ2-5, with D possibly being TRBD2 (6 bases). The V end lost 2 bases, the J end lost 1 base, and 11 bases lay between the germline ends. Germline CDR1 reads MDHEN; CDR2 reads SYDVKM. The CDR3 contains 15 residues.